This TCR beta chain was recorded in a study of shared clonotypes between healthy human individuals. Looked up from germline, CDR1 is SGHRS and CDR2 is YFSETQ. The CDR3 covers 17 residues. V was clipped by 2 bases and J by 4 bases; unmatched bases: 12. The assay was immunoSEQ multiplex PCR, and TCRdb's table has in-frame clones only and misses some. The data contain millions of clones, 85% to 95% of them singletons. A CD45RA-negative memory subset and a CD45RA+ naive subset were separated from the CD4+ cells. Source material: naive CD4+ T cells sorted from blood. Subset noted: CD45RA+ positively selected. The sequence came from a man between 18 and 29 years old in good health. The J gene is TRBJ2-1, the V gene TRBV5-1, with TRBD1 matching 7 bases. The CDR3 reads CASSLSIGRGRYNEQFF. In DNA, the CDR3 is TGCGCCAGCAGCTTATCTATCGGTAGGGGGCGGTACAATGAGCAGTTCTTC. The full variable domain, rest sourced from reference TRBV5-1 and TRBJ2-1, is KAGVTQTPRYLIKTRGQQVTLSCSPISGHRSVSWYQQTPGQGLQFLFEYFSETQRNKGNFPGRFSGRQFSNSRSEMNVSTLELGDSALYLCASSLSIGRGRYNEQFFGPGTRLTVL.